The 8 T cell receptor beta chains listed next were all sequenced from one sample in a study of T cell changes during pregnancy in multiple sclerosis. Assay: immunoSEQ multiplex PCR; the TCRdb copy retains only in-frame clones and omits some. The sample contains roughly 20,000 clones, roughly nine tenths of which appear only once. Sequencing used CD8+ T cells from peripheral blood mononuclear cells, obtained after pregnancy. The receptors derive from a female donor in good health, enrolled as a control in a pregnancy study.

V usage is TRBV25-1 and J usage is TRBJ1-1; tentative D call: TRBD1 (6 bases). Trimming took 3 bases from V and 5 from J, leaving 16 bases between them. The CDR3 runs to 15 residues. Looked up from germline, CDR1 is MGHDK and CDR2 is SYGVNS. This chain's CDR3 is CASSEDLGALTEAFF. As DNA, the CDR3 is TGTGCCAGCAGTGAGGACCTGGGGGCACTGACTGAAGCTTTCTTT.

This rearrangement joins TRBV25-1 to TRBJ1-1; D unresolved. Germline-derived CDR1 and CDR2 are MGHDK and SYGVNS. V was shortened by 3 bases and J by 0 bases, with 17 bases between the two germline ends. The CDR3 covers 17 residues. The CDR3 DNA reads TGTGCCAGCAGTGACTATAGGCTAGCATCCATGAACACTGAAGCTTTCTTT. Encoded protein: CASSDYRLASMNTEAFF.

The V call is TRBV6-5, the J call TRBJ2-3, with no clear D. The CDR3 has 13 residues. Germline assignment: CDR1 MNHEY and CDR2 SVGAGI. The V end was cut by 5 bases, the J end by 6 bases, with 12 bases between. This CDR3 is CASSLAPRDTQYF. The CDR3, as DNA: TGTGCCAGCAGTCTTGCCCCTCGGGATACGCAGTATTTT.

The rearrangement links TRBV6-5 to TRBJ2-1; a possible D gene is TRBD2 (5 bases). The length of the CDR3 is 14 residues. Trimming left V 0 bases short and J 4 bases short, with 7 bases between. Germline CDR1 MNHEY, CDR2 SVGAGI. CDR3 in amino acids: CASSYSRVYNEQFF. CDR3 sequence (DNA): TGTGCCAGCAGTTACTCGAGGGTATACAATGAGCAGTTCTTC.

The rearrangement uses TRBV6-5 and TRBJ1-1; 9 bases map to TRBD1. V lost 4 bases to trimming and J lost 2 bases; unmatched junction nucleotides: 8. The CDR3 has 16 residues. Germline V CDR1 and CDR2: MNHEY, SVGAGI. CDR3 sequence (DNA): TGTGCCAGCAGTTCAAATCCGGGACAGGGAAACACTGAAGCTTTCTTT. It codes for CASSSNPGQGNTEAFF.

This chain uses TRBV5-6 with TRBJ2-1; possibly TRBD2 for D (5 bases). V was trimmed by 3 bases and J by 3 bases, leaving 13 bases between them. CDR1 is SGHDT, CDR2 YYEEEE, per germline. The CDR3 loop spans 15 amino acids. CDR3 loop: CASSSPAELYNEQFF. In DNA, the CDR3 is TGTGCCAGCAGCTCTCCAGCGGAGCTCTACAATGAGCAGTTCTTC.

On this clone: Sequence at one end of the junction differs from germline and may be a read error. The rearrangement uses TRBV4-1 and TRBJ2-7, with TRBD2 matching over 9 bases. CDR3 length: 18 residues. Germline CDR1 MGHRA, CDR2 YSYEKL. CDR3 nucleotide sequence: TGCGCCAGCACCCAAGCCTTACTAGCGGGCCCTAGCTCCTACGAGCAGTACTTC. Translating it yields CASTQALLAGPSSYEQYF.

This chain joins TRBV6-6 and TRBJ1-2; no definite D call. The V gene lost 5 bases and the J gene lost 7 bases, with 14 bases spanning the gap. The germline V gene encodes CDR1 MNHNY and CDR2 SVGAGI (reference sequence). This CDR3 spans 13 amino acids. For the CDR3, the DNA is TGTGCCAGCAGTACCCTTGAGAGCGGTGGCTACACCTTC. Amino acids: CASSTLESGGYTF.